The table lists the clone carrying this T cell receptor beta chain with a few counts. What it binds is unknown. CDR1 SEHNR and CDR2 FQNEAQ come from the germline V gene (reference sequence). There are 15 residues in the CDR3. Trimming pared 5 bases from V and 1 base from J, leaving 12 bases between. This sample was included in a study of T-cell reconstitution after alpha-beta-depleted transplantation in children. Study results and limitations: It was newly produced T cells that mostly accounted for T-cell counts and diversity one year after transplant. Recipient T cells and thymic progenitors that survived gave rise to the high TCRbeta diversity observed at day 60 in some patients. The study reportedly traced alpha-beta T cells about two months after transplant to several hundred expanded graft clones.

It was with unique molecular identifiers that the TCRbeta library was prepared. TCRdb independently ran MiXCR on the PCR reads; one entry per CDR3 protein. This repertoire shows 300,000 to 400,000 distinct CDR3 sequences, approximately 20% found once; its top ten account for 9.5% to 12%. The receptor's source is a male patient younger than 18 who had a stem cell transplant for acute lymphoblastic leukemia, so the T cells may come from the graft donor. The chain carries TRBV7-9 and TRBJ1-5; possible D gene TRBD1, 5 bases. Sequenced material: PBMCs, mostly from graft donor cells, taken 180 days after TCRalphabeta/CD19-depleted stem cell transplant. CDR3 DNA: TGTGCCAGCAGCCAGGTAGGGGAAAGCAATCAGCCCCAGCATTTT. As protein: CASSQVGESNQPQHF. The full variable domain, rest sourced from reference TRBV7-9 and TRBJ1-5, is DTGVSQNPRHKITKRGQNVTFRCDPISEHNRLYWYRQTLGQGPEFLTYFQNEAQLEKSRLLSDRFSAERPKGSFSTLEIQRTEQGDSAMYLCASSQVGESNQPQHFGDGTRLSIL.